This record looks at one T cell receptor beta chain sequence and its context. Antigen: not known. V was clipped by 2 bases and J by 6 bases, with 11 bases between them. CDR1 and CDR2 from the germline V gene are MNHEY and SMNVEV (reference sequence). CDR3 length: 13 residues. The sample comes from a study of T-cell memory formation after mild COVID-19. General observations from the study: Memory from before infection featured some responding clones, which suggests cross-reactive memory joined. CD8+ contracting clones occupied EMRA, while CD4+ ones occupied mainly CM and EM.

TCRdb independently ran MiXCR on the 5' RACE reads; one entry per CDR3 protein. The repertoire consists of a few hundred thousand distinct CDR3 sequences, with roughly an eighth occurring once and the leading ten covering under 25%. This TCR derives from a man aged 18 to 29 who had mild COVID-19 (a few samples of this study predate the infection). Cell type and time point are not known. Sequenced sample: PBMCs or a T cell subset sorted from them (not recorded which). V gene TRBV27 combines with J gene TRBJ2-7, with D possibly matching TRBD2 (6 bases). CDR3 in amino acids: CASSLEQGGEQYF. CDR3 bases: TGTGCCAGCAGTTTAGAGCAGGGAGGCGAGCAGTACTTC.